One sample yielded the 6 T cell receptor beta chains listed below, sequenced in a study of T cells after yellow fever vaccination. TCRdb reprocessed the 5' RACE reads via MiXCR and lists one record per CDR3 protein. This table holds about 300,000 distinct CDR3 sequences, about 6.9% found once. Sample: PBMCs, taken more than 40 days after the first yellow fever vaccination. Source of these receptors: a man younger than 35 who received the YFV17D yellow fever vaccine.

The rearrangement links TRBV7-9 to TRBJ2-2, with 9 bases lining up with TRBD1. The trim removed 3 bases at V and 1 base at J, leaving 6 bases unmatched. Germline CDR1 and CDR2: SEHNR and FQNEAQ (reference sequence). The CDR3 has 17 amino acids. This CDR3 reads CASSFGTGIRNTGELFF. CDR3 nucleotide sequence: TGTGCCAGCAGCTTCGGGACAGGGATTAGGAACACCGGGGAGCTGTTTTTT.

This clonotype was observed many times. This sequence joins TRBV7-2 and TRBJ2-7; D may correspond to TRBD1 or TRBD2 (6 bases each). CDR3 length: 14 residues. Trimming stripped 3 bases from V and 4 bases from J, with 13 bases between. Germline V gene sequence: CDR1 SGHTA, CDR2 FQGNSA. CDR3 loop: CASSFAGGPYEQYF. CDR3 bases: TGTGCCAGCAGCTTTGCTGGGGGGCCTTACGAGCAGTACTTC.

J is TRBJ2-2 and V is TRBV29-1; TRBD1 might be the D (5 bases). The CDR3 is made up of 14 amino acids. Germline V gives CDR1 SQVTM, CDR2 ANQGSEA. Trimming cost V 0 bases and J 4 bases, with 9 bases left between them. CDR3 amino acids: CSVEDPRATGELFF. As DNA, the CDR3 is TGCAGCGTTGAAGACCCCAGGGCCACCGGGGAGCTGTTTTTT.

The chain couples TRBV6-1 to TRBJ2-5; 8 nucleotides match TRBD1. CDR1 is MNHNS and CDR2 is SASEGT in the germline V gene. CDR3 length equals 17 residues. Germline trimming cut 4 bases from V and 1 base from J; bases unmatched to any gene: 11. Written as DNA, the CDR3 is TGTGCCAGCAGTGGGCTACGACAGGGGACCTTCCAAGAGACCCAGTACTTC. As protein: CASSGLRQGTFQETQYF.

This clonotype was seen more than once but under ten times. The CDR3 DNA sequence: TGTGCCAGCAGGTCACCCACCAGTAACAATGAGCAGTTCTTC. It is translated as CASRSPTSNNEQFF. V is TRBV7-9 and J is TRBJ2-1; D ambiguous. CDR3 size: 14 residues. Per the germline V gene, CDR1 is SEHNR and CDR2 is FQNEAQ (reference sequence). V was clipped by 6 bases and J by 5 bases, with 14 bases between them.

The chain couples TRBV19 to TRBJ1-4, with a tentative D call TRBD1 (6 bases). The CDR3 runs 13 residues. Germline V gives CDR1 LNHDA, CDR2 SQIVND (reference sequence). V was pared by 7 bases and J by 8 bases, with 14 bases between. CDR3 sequence: CASMDQGREKLFF. In DNA form, the CDR3 reads TGTGCCAGTATGGACCAGGGGCGGGAAAAACTGTTTTTT.